Listed below are T cell receptor beta chains from one sample, sequenced in a study of blood T cell repertoires in COVID-19. Produced via immunoSEQ multiplex PCR; TCRdb's table is partial and in-frame only. In the table there are over 200,000 clones, 65% to 85% of which are singletons. The sequenced sample was peripheral blood. These receptors were collected from a woman aged 25 to 39 with COVID-19, enrolled during active disease. Each CDR3 is given with its conserved first and last residue. The D gene is left open where the match is weak. A row's size may be missing; if present it is once, few, many or a size class.

d_call	clone_size	v_call	j_call	cdr3_nt	cdr3_aa
TRBD1	.	TRBV2	TRBJ2-6	TGTGCCAGCAGGAGGAGGATTCCTTCTATAGGGACAGAGACTGGGGCCAACGTCCTGACTTTC	CASRRRIPSIGTETGANVLTF
.	.	TRBV5-1	TRBJ2-7	TGCGCCAGCAGCTTGCCAGCCTACGAGCAGTACTTC	CASSLPAYEQYF
TRBD2	.	TRBV6-5	TRBJ2-7	TGTGCCAGCAGTTACGGGAGCGGGGGACACTCCTACGAGCAGTACTTC	CASSYGSGGHSYEQYF
.	.	TRBV28	TRBJ2-5	TGTGCCAGCAGGAGGGACTCCCGGACCCAGTACTTC	CASRRDSRTQYF
TRBD2	.	TRBV5-1	TRBJ2-3	TGCGCCAGCACCTTAGCGGGAGCGGGAGATACGCAGTATTTT	CASTLAGAGDTQYF
TRBD2	.	TRBV29-1	TRBJ2-1	TGCAGCGTTGTCGGCGGGAGGGCTAATGAGCAGTTCTTC	CSVVGGRANEQFF
TRBD1	.	TRBV7-9	TRBJ1-3	TGTGCCAGCAGCTGGGGGTTCGGGACAGGGCTGAACTCTGGAAACACCATATATTTT	CASSWGFGTGLNSGNTIYF
TRBD1	.	TRBV5-1	TRBJ2-7	TGCGCCAGCAGCCCACGACAGGGGGGCTACGAGCAGTACTTC	CASSPRQGGYEQYF
.	.	TRBV15	TRBJ2-1	TGTGCCACCAGCAGAGATCCAAGTTGGGGCCAGCAGTTCTTC	CATSRDPSWGQQFF
.	.	TRBV28	TRBJ1-2	TGTGCCAGCACGACAGGCCCGGAAGGCTACACCTTC	CASTTGPEGYTF
.	.	TRBV12-3/TRBV12-4	TRBJ1-2	TGTGCCAGCAGTTCCGGGCTCCAGGGCGGCTACACCTTC	CASSSGLQGGYTF
.	.	TRBV4-1	TRBJ1-6	TGCGCCAGCAGCCAAGAAGCCCGATCACCCCTCCACTTT	CASSQEARSPLHF
TRBD1	.	TRBV7-8	TRBJ2-1	TGTGCCAGCAGCGCCGACAGGGGGTCCTACAATGAGCAGTTCTTC	CASSADRGSYNEQFF
TRBD2	.	TRBV9	TRBJ2-2	TGTGCCAGCAGCGTACGAGTAGATAGCGGGAGGGCCTTTCGCCCAGCCGGGGAGCTGTTTTTT	CASSVRVDSGRAFRPAGELFF
.	.	TRBV5-4	TRBJ2-7	TGTGCCAGCAGCTTGGGGCAGGGCGCCTACGAGCAGTACTTC	CASSLGQGAYEQYF
TRBD1	.	TRBV7-9	TRBJ2-1	TGTGCCAGCAGCAAGGACAGGGGCCACAATGAGCAGTTCTTC	CASSKDRGHNEQFF
TRBD1	.	TRBV5-4	TRBJ1-1	TGTGCCAGCAGCTTGAGGGACAGGGGTAACACTGAAGCTTTCTTT	CASSLRDRGNTEAFF
TRBD1	.	TRBV6-5	TRBJ2-7	TGTGCCAGCAGTCTGACCGGGACAGGGCTCTACGAGCAGTACTTC	CASSLTGTGLYEQYF
TRBD2	.	TRBV15	TRBJ2-5	TGTGCCACCAGCACCTGGACTAGCGGGGGCGAGACCCAGTACTTC	CATSTWTSGGETQYF
TRBD2	.	TRBV6-6	TRBJ2-3	TGTGCCAGCAGTATGGGACTAGTGGGGAGAACAGATACGCAGTATTTT	CASSMGLVGRTDTQYF
.	.	TRBV7-2	TRBJ1-5	TGTGCCAGCAGCAGTCGTGGCGGACCCGAGGGTCAGCCCCAGCATTTT	CASSSRGGPEGQPQHF
TRBD1	.	TRBV5-1	TRBJ1-2	TGCGCCAGCAGCTACGGACAGGGTGGCTATGGCTACACCTTC	CASSYGQGGYGYTF
.	.	TRBV6-2/TRBV6-3	TRBJ1-2	TGTGCCAGCAGCAGACCGACAGGCGTAAACTATGGCTACACCTTC	CASSRPTGVNYGYTF
.	.	TRBV12-3/TRBV12-4	TRBJ2-1	TGTGCCAGCAAGGACCCCAGGGGGGATGAGCAGTTCTTC	CASKDPRGDEQFF
TRBD1	.	TRBV5-1	TRBJ1-2	TGCGCCAGCAGCTCCTGGGACAGCTATGGCTACACCTTC	CASSSWDSYGYTF
TRBD2	few	TRBV5-1	TRBJ2-1	TGCGCCAGCAGCTTAAGACTAGCGGGATCTTTGGCGAATGAGCAGTTCTTC	CASSLRLAGSLANEQFF
.	.	TRBV2	TRBJ2-7	TGTGCCAGCAGTGTTGGAGGGGTCGAGCAGTACTTC	CASSVGGVEQYF
TRBD1	.	TRBV2	TRBJ2-2	TGTGCCAGCAGGGGGACAGGAGTCCAAACCGGGGAGCTGTTTTTT	CASRGTGVQTGELFF
.	many	TRBV6-1	TRBJ1-5	TGTGCCAGCAGTGAAGCACAGGGAGGGCAGCCCCAGCATTTT	CASSEAQGGQPQHF
.	.	TRBV19	TRBJ2-1	TGTGCCAGTAGTCTAGACGGACTGGGGTACAATGAGCAGTTCTTC	CASSLDGLGYNEQFF
.	.	TRBV27	TRBJ2-3	TGTGCCAGCAGTTCGGCAGGGCAGGGTCTCAGTACGCAGTATTTT	CASSSAGQGLSTQYF
.	.	TRBV6-5	TRBJ1-3	TGTTCTACTCGGACGGGGGGCGGAAACACCATATATTTT	CSTRTGGGNTIYF
TRBD1	.	TRBV6-5	TRBJ1-1	TGTGCCAGCAGTTACCGACAGGGGGAGGCTGAAGCTTTCTTT	CASSYRQGEAEAFF
.	.	TRBV4-3	TRBJ1-2	TGCGCCAGCAGCCAAGCAGGTACCATCTATGGCTACACCTTC	CASSQAGTIYGYTF
TRBD1	.	TRBV7-9	TRBJ1-1	TGTGCCAGCAGCCTCGGGACAGGGGTTGAAGCTTTCTTT	CASSLGTGVEAFF
.	.	TRBV5-1	TRBJ2-2	TGCGCCAGCGGGATGGGGCAGGGAAACACCGGGGAGCTGTTTTTT	CASGMGQGNTGELFF
.	once	TRBV12-3/TRBV12-4	TRBJ1-4	TGTGCCAGCAAGAGGCAGAATGAAAAACTGTTTTTT	CASKRQNEKLFF
TRBD1	.	TRBV19	TRBJ2-6	TGTGCCAGTAGTACACCGGGACAGGGGGCATCTGGGGCCAACGTCCTGACTTTC	CASSTPGQGASGANVLTF
TRBD1	few	TRBV7-6	TRBJ1-2	TGTGCCAGCAGCTCGATCCCGACAGGGAACTATGGCTACACCTTC	CASSSIPTGNYGYTF
TRBD2	.	TRBV7-9	TRBJ2-5	TGTGCCAGCAGCGGGTATTCGGGGGGTCAAGAGACCCAGTACTTC	CASSGYSGGQETQYF
.	.	TRBV9	TRBJ1-4	TGTGCCAGCAGCGTAAGCCCATGGGGGGTTTCAACTAATGAAAAACTGTTTTTT	CASSVSPWGVSTNEKLFF
TRBD2	once	TRBV7-2	TRBJ2-1	TGTGCCAGCAGCCCGGCTAGCGGGAGTTTAAATGAGCAGTTCTTC	CASSPASGSLNEQFF
TRBD1	.	TRBV24-1	TRBJ1-4	TGTGCCACCAGTGACCGGACAGGGAATCCGAGAACTAATGAAAAACTGTTTTTT	CATSDRTGNPRTNEKLFF
.	.	TRBV24-1	TRBJ2-6	TGTGCCACCAGTGACCCTGTAAACAGGTTCTCTGGGGCCAACGTCCTGACTTTC	CATSDPVNRFSGANVLTF
.	.	TRBV12-3/TRBV12-4	TRBJ1-1	TGTGCCAGCGGATATTCGAGGGCTGAAGCTTTCTTT	CASGYSRAEAFF
TRBD1	.	TRBV11-3	TRBJ2-2	TGTGCCAGCAGCCGAGGACAGGGGAACACCGGGGAGCTGTTTTTT	CASSRGQGNTGELFF
TRBD2	.	TRBV6-5	TRBJ2-5	TGTGCCAGCAGTTACGGGACTAGCGAGACCCAGTACTTC	CASSYGTSETQYF
TRBD1	.	TRBV4-3	TRBJ2-7	TGCGCCAGCAGCCTGGGACAGGGCAACTACGAGCAGTACTTC	CASSLGQGNYEQYF
.	.	TRBV10-3	TRBJ2-3	TGTGCCATCAGTGATCCTGGCAGGGCGGGCACAGATACGCAGTATTTT	CAISDPGRAGTDTQYF
.	.	TRBV3-1/TRBV3-2	TRBJ2-2	TGTGCCAGCAGCCAAGATCGCACCGGGGAGCTGTTTTTT	CASSQDRTGELFF
TRBD2	.	TRBV9	TRBJ2-3	TGTGCCAGCAGCTCCATAGCGGGAGACTTTGCAGATACGCAGTATTTT	CASSSIAGDFADTQYF
TRBD2	.	TRBV15	TRBJ2-5	TGTGCCACCAGCAGAGAGCGGGAGAGGGAGACCCAGTACTTC	CATSRERERETQYF
.	.	TRBV7-3	TRBJ2-3	TGTGCCAGCAGCTCCCGACGGGGGGCCTCCACAGATACGCAGTATTTT	CASSSRRGASTDTQYF
TRBD1	.	TRBV5-1	TRBJ2-6	TGCGCCAGCAGCTATCAACCCGGGACAGGTTTCTCTGGGGCCAACGTCCTGACTTTC	CASSYQPGTGFSGANVLTF